This TCR beta chain was identified in a study of regulatory T cells in long-lasting Graves disease. As to this clonotype: Its antigen is undetermined.

Time point specified: persistent/refractory GD, antithyroid drugs over 5 years with positive TRAb. After RNA was extracted from PBMCs, the TCR library was made from it. Libraries of TCR beta came from iRepertoire HTBI primers plus Arm-PCR of CDR3 regions. MiXCR, applied by TCRdb to the multiplex PCR reads, yields one record per CDR3 protein. In the table there are 700,000 or so distinct CDR3 sequences, around 30% of which are singletons. Findings and limits, study-wide: Accuracy might have suffered from few samples.

The starting material was peripheral blood mononuclear cells (PBMCs), obtained when the disease was refractory, from a patient treated with antithyroid drugs. The sequence was collected from a female donor with Graves disease.

Here the CDR3 reads CASSFGSYTEAFF. The DNA for the CDR3 is TGTGCCAGCAGTTTTGGGTCGTACACTGAAGCTTTCTTT. This chain joins TRBV12-3 or TRBV12-4 and TRBJ1-1; D remains ambiguous. This CDR3 is 13 amino acids long. V was pared by 3 bases and J by 3 bases, with 8 bases between.